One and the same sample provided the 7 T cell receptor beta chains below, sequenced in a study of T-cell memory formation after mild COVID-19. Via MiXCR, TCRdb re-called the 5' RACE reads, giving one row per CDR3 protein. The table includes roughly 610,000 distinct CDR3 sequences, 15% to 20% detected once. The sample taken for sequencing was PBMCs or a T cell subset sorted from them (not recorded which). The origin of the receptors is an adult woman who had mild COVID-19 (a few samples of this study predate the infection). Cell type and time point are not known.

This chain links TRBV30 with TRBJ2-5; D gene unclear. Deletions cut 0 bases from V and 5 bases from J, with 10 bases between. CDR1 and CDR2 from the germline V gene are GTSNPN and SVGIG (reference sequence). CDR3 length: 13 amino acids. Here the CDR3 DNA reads TGTGCCTGGAGTGTTAACCGTCGCGAGACCCAGTACTTC. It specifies CAWSVNRRETQYF.

The DNA of the CDR3 is TGTGCCAGCAGTCCCCGAGGACTAGCGGGGGGTGAGCAGTTCTTC. Its translation: CASSPRGLAGGEQFF. The chain is built from TRBV12-3 or TRBV12-4 and TRBJ2-1, with TRBD2 matching over 14 bases. The length of the CDR3 is 15 residues. Trimming at V came to 5 bases and at J to 9 bases, leaving 6 bases not matched to a gene.

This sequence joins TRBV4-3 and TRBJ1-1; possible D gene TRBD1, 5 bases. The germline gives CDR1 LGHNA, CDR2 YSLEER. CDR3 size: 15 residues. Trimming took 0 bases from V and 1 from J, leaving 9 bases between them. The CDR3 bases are TGCGCCAGCAGCCAAGATCCGGGGCCGAACACTGAAGCTTTCTTT. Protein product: CASSQDPGPNTEAFF.

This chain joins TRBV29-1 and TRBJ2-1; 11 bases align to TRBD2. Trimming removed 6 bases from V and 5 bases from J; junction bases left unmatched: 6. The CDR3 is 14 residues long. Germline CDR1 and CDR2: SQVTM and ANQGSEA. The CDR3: CSVGASGRNNEQFF. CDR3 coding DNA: TGCAGCGTAGGGGCTAGCGGGAGGAACAATGAGCAGTTCTTC.

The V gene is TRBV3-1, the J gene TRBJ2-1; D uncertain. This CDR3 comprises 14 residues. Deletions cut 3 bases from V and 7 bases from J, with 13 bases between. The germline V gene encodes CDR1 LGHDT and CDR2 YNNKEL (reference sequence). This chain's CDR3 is CASSQAGWKNEQFF. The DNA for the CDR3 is TGTGCCAGCAGCCAGGCCGGATGGAAGAATGAGCAGTTCTTC.

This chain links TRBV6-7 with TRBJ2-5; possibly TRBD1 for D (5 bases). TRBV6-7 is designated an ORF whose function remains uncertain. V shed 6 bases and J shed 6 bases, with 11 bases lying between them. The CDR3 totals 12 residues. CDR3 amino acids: CASSIGAQTQYF. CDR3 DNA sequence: TGTGCCAGCAGCATAGGGGCCCAGACCCAGTACTTC.

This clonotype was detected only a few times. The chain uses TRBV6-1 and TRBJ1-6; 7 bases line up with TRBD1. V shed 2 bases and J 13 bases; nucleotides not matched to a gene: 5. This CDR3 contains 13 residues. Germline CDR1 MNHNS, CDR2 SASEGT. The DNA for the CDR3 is TGTGCCAGCAGTGAACAGGGGGAAAATCCCCTCCACTTT. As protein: CASSEQGENPLHF.